This T cell receptor (beta chain) stems from a study of STAT5B mutations in CD4+ large granular lymphocyte leukemia (dated by TCRdb to the early 2020s). As for the study more broadly: Among healthy controls, the CDR3 'QG' motif was associated with a particular HLA allele. Flow cytometry on FACSCanto II or FACSVerse showed that the purified fractions were more than 95% pure among lymphocytes. The study compared the TCRbeta repertoires of patients with CD4+ T-cell large granular lymphocyte leukemia against the TCRbeta repertoires of healthy blood donors.

The healthy controls were 30 to 45 blood donors, and the buffy coats of these donors were supplied by the Finnish Red Cross blood service. All TCR-sequenced material derived from peripheral blood: patient blood samples and healthy donor buffy coats. Ficoll-Hypaque gradient centrifugation was used to isolate peripheral blood mononuclear cells. For the healthy controls, CD4+ cells were obtained from buffy coats by magnetic purification. The Gentra Puregene Cell and Tissue kit was used to extract genomic DNA, and a Qubit 2.0 fluorometer was used to measure the amount of genomic DNA. The immunoSEQ assay at survey resolution was used to sequence TCRbeta rearrangements from genomic DNA. On the authors' methods: In the TCR sequencing data, the lowest productive clonotype frequency that could be detected was 2.59 x 10-5. Only productive TCRbeta rearrangements, defined as complete and in-frame sequences, were included in the analyses. Clonality for each sample was calculated as Simpson clonality in the immunoSEQ Analyzer version 3.0. Clones were binned by frequency as very rare, small, medium, large (1-20%) or hyperexpanded (>20%). Generation probabilities were estimated with OLGA 1.2.3, V-gene circos plots were made with VDJtools, specificities were looked up in VDJdb, and CDR3 motifs were identified with GLIPH. TCRdb holds this immuneACCESS table with in-frame rearrangements only. Some clones are missing; in checked studies, unresolved V genes explain under half, and the rest has no known cause. D and trimming were read from the DNA, whereas the V and J calls and clone size are those reported in that table. The sample contains tens of thousands of clones, 65% to 70% of them found a single time. Of the sample, about 2% is held by the ten largest clones.

Measured from the cysteine to the phenylalanine, the CDR3 is 16 residues long. Left in the record is the CDR3 DNA by itself, 48 bases read in frame from the first base. Between the V and J ends, shortened by 0 bases and 4 bases respectively, the junction contains 14 bases. Based on the germline V gene, the CDR1 and CDR2 sequences are LGHNA and YNFKEQ. Study-wide findings and limitations: Data were not HLA-matched; higher clonality in CD4+ versus CD8+ T-LGLL could reflect the relatively small sample size. Enrichment of TRBV06-family usage was observed among the top patient clones (8/27) relative to healthy controls (2/35). Greater clonality appeared to be present in CD4-sorted patient repertoires than in healthy CD4+ repertoires, and the difference was retained after the putative leukemic clones were removed. Each patient's main leukemic clonotypes were private, but approximately 25% of these clonotypes showed up at low frequency in the non-leukemic repertoires of other patients.

As regards this clone: There is no known antigen for this receptor. Nothing much larger sits one base from this clone, and base qualities are not available.

The sequence is built from TRBV4-2 and TRBJ2-3, with a tentative D gene TRBD2 over 6 matching bases. Sequenced: CD4+ T cells from blood buffy coats. The TCR originated in a human donor in good health. CDR3 sequence: CASSQEGGYGADTQYF. The nucleotides are TGTGCCAGCAGCCAAGAAGGAGGGTACGGCGCAGATACGCAGTATTTT.